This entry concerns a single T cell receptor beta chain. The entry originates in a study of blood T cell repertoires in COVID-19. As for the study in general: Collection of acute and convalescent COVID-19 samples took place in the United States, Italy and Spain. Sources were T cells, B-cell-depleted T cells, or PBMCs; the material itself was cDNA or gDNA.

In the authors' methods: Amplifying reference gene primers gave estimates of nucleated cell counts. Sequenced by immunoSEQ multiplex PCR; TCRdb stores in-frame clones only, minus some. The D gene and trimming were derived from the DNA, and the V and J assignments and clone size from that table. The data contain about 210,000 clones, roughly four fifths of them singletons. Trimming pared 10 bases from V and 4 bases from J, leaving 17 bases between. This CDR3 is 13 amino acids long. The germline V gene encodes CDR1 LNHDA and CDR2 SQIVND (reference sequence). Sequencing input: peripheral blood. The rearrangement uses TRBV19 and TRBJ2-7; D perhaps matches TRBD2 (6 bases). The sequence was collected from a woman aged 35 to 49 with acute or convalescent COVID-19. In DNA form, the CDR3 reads TGTGCCACCCGGGACTCCCGAAGGTACGAGCAGTACTTC. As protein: CATRDSRRYEQYF.